The table lists the clone carrying this T cell receptor beta chain with a few counts. Under the authors' procedure: Estimation of nucleated cell counts relied on the amplification of reference gene primers. Sequencing was performed with immunoSEQ multiplex PCR; in TCRdb, only in-frame clones are kept and a portion is missing. The V and J calls and clone size were taken over from that table, and D and trimming were inferred from the DNA. The sample has 250,000 to 350,000 clones; about 89% are singletons. The CDR3 consists of 14 residues. The V and J ends lost 0 bases and 10 bases respectively, with 13 bases between them. The V gene's germline CDR1 is SGDLS and CDR2 YYNGEE. This sample is drawn from a study of blood T cell repertoires in COVID-19. Study overall: Spain, Italy and the United States supplied samples that represented acute and convalescent COVID-19. From T cells, B-cell-depleted T cells, or PBMCs came the material, which was cDNA or gDNA.

The genes are TRBV9 and TRBJ1-4; D uncertain. The sequence came from a young man with acute or convalescent COVID-19. Source material: peripheral blood. CDR3 nucleotides: TGTGCCAGCAGCGTAGATTTAGGCGGTAGAAAACTGTTTTTT. Translation: CASSVDLGGRKLFF.